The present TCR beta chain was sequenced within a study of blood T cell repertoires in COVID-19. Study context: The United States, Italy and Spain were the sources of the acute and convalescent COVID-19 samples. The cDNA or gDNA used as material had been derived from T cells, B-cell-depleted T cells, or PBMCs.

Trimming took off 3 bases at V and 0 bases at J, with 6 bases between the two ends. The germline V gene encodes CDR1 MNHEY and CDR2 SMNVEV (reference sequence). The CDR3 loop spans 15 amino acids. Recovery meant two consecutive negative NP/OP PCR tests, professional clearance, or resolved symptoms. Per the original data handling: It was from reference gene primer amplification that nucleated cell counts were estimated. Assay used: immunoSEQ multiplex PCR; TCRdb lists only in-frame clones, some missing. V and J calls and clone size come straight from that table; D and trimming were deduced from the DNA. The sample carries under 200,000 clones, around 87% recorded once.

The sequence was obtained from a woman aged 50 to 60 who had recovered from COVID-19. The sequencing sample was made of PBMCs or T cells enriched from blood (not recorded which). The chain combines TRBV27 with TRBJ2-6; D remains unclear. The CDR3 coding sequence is TGTGCCAGCAGTTTGCGGTTCTCTGGGGCCAACGTCCTGACTTTC. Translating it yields CASSLRFSGANVLTF.